This section outlines one T cell receptor (beta chain) sequence together with its context. The antigen is unknown. As every portion of the isolated RNA was reverse transcribed, the sequencing read expressed TCRB transcripts. Sequencing was performed with immunoSEQ multiplex PCR; in TCRdb, only in-frame clones are kept and a portion is missing. The sample contains under 20,000 clones, approximately 55% of which appear only once. V was cut by 5 bases and J by 0 bases, with 17 bases left in between. Germline V gene data show CDR1 as SEHNR and CDR2 as FQNEAQ (reference sequence). This CDR3 is built from 17 residues. This sample is part of a study of beta chain features in type 1 diabetes. Study-level results: Insertions were fewer and deletions more numerous at VDJ junctions in type 1 diabetes patients.

The chain combines TRBV7-9 with TRBJ2-1; tentatively, D is TRBD2 (5 bases). Sequencing was performed on stem cell memory CD4+ T cells from blood. The clonotype originates from a woman between 18 and 30 years old in good health. CDR3 protein: CASSPERIFSSYNEQFF. The DNA for the CDR3 is TGTGCCAGCAGCCCAGAGCGGATTTTTAGCTCCTACAATGAGCAGTTCTTC.